The rows below give T cell receptor beta chains drawn from one sample of a study of type 1 regulatory T cells. Using its own MiXCR run on the reads, TCRdb lists one record per CDR3 protein. The table shows 75,000 to 100,000 distinct CDR3 sequences, with roughly 31% occurring only once. What was sequenced was CD4+ T cells, either the whole sample or a sorted fraction (not recorded which). The receptors derive from a human donor in good health. CDR3s include the opening cysteine and the closing phenylalanine or tryptophan. Fields, in order: V gene, CDR3 length, clone size, J gene, D gene, CDR3 DNA, CDR3 protein. The D gene is left open where the match is weak. Rows give clone size only sometimes, using once, few, many, or a class for an expanded clone.

v_gene: TRBV5-1
len: 14
abundance: .
j_gene: TRBJ1-6
d_gene: .
CDR3nt: TGCGCCAGCGGCCAGGAAACCGTTAATTCACCCCTCCACTTT
CDR3aa: CASGQETVNSPLHF

v_gene: TRBV11-2
len: 17
abundance: .
j_gene: TRBJ2-7
d_gene: TRBD1
CDR3nt: TGTGCCAGCAGCTTAGTTCCCACAGGGGCGGGCTCCTACGAGCAGTACTTC
CDR3aa: CASSLVPTGAGSYEQYF

v_gene: TRBV5-4
len: 14
abundance: .
j_gene: TRBJ2-3
d_gene: .
CDR3nt: TGTGCCAGCTTTAATCCGGGAGTCACAGATACGCAGTATTTT
CDR3aa: CASFNPGVTDTQYF

v_gene: TRBV12-3/TRBV12-4
len: 15
abundance: .
j_gene: TRBJ2-3
d_gene: TRBD2
CDR3nt: TGTGCCAGCAGTTTTGGCGGGAGGTTAACAGATACGCAGTATTTT
CDR3aa: CASSFGGRLTDTQYF

v_gene: TRBV20-1
len: 14
abundance: .
j_gene: TRBJ2-3
d_gene: .
CDR3nt: TGCAGTGCTACATGGAGGGGGAGGGCAGATACGCAGTATTTT
CDR3aa: CSATWRGRADTQYF

v_gene: TRBV20-1
len: 15
abundance: few
j_gene: TRBJ2-7
d_gene: TRBD2
CDR3nt: TGCAGTGCTAGAGAGGGCGGGAGGCAATACGTCGAGCAGTACTTC
CDR3aa: CSAREGGRQYVEQYF

v_gene: TRBV7-2
len: 13
abundance: few
j_gene: TRBJ2-5
d_gene: .
CDR3nt: TGTGCCAGCAGTTCAAGCCCTGAAGAGACCCAGTACTTC
CDR3aa: CASSSSPEETQYF

v_gene: TRBV9
len: 15
abundance: few
j_gene: TRBJ1-1
d_gene: .
CDR3nt: TGTGCCAGCAGCACCCGACACGGGGTGAACACTGAAGCTTTCTTT
CDR3aa: CASSTRHGVNTEAFF

v_gene: TRBV12-5
len: 14
abundance: few
j_gene: TRBJ2-3
d_gene: .
CDR3nt: TGTGCTAGTGGTTTGGGGGGCAGCACAGATACGCAGTATTTT
CDR3aa: CASGLGGSTDTQYF

v_gene: TRBV24-1
len: 16
abundance: .
j_gene: TRBJ2-1
d_gene: .
CDR3nt: TGTGCCACCAGTGCCTCCGACCCCGTTCGCTACAATGAGCAGTCCTTC
CDR3aa: CATSASDPVRYNEQSF

v_gene: TRBV3-1
len: 17
abundance: .
j_gene: TRBJ2-7
d_gene: TRBD2
CDR3nt: TGTGCCAGCAGCCGACGCGGGGGGGGGACAGTTTCTTATGAGCAGTACTTC
CDR3aa: CASSRRGGGTVSYEQYF

v_gene: TRBV7-2
len: 16
abundance: medium-sized
j_gene: TRBJ2-2
d_gene: TRBD2
CDR3nt: TGTGCCAGCAGCTTCTTCTCGGGAGGGAGGACCGGGGAGCTGTTTTTT
CDR3aa: CASSFFSGGRTGELFF

v_gene: TRBV19
len: 13
abundance: .
j_gene: TRBJ2-7
d_gene: .
CDR3nt: TGTGCCAGTAGTATCTCGGTCCACTACGAGCAGTACTTC
CDR3aa: CASSISVHYEQYF

v_gene: TRBV18
len: 15
abundance: few
j_gene: TRBJ2-7
d_gene: TRBD1
CDR3nt: TGTGCCAGCTCAACCGGGACAGGGACCTCCTACGAGCAGTACTTC
CDR3aa: CASSTGTGTSYEQYF

v_gene: TRBV20-1
len: 20
abundance: few
j_gene: TRBJ1-2
d_gene: TRBD1
CDR3nt: TGCAGTGCTAGAGCCGGACAGGGGACGGGGTGGATTAGCACTAACTATGGCTACACCTTC
CDR3aa: CSARAGQGTGWISTNYGYTF

v_gene: TRBV5-1
len: 15
abundance: .
j_gene: TRBJ2-3
d_gene: .
CDR3nt: TGCGCCAGCAGCCGCGGGACCCCTCGCACAGATACGCAGTATTTT
CDR3aa: CASSRGTPRTDTQYF

v_gene: TRBV11-1
len: 13
abundance: few
j_gene: TRBJ2-2
d_gene: TRBD1
CDR3nt: TGTGCCAGCAGGGACAGGGCTCCCGGGGAGCTGTTTTTT
CDR3aa: CASRDRAPGELFF

v_gene: TRBV7-2
len: 14
abundance: many
j_gene: TRBJ1-1
d_gene: .
CDR3nt: TGTGCCAGCAGCCCTTGGGGGGGATTCACTGAAGCTTTCTTT
CDR3aa: CASSPWGGFTEAFF

v_gene: TRBV3-1
len: 17
abundance: few
j_gene: TRBJ1-6
d_gene: TRBD1
CDR3nt: TGTGCCAGCAGCCATCGAACACAGGGGGTGTATAATTCACCCCTCCACTTT
CDR3aa: CASSHRTQGVYNSPLHF

v_gene: TRBV2
len: 14
abundance: few
j_gene: TRBJ2-2
d_gene: TRBD1
CDR3nt: TGTGCCACCCTGGGACAGCCAGCCGGCGGGGAGCTGTTTTTT
CDR3aa: CATLGQPAGGELFF

v_gene: TRBV20-1
len: 12
abundance: .
j_gene: TRBJ2-3
d_gene: .
CDR3nt: TGCAGTGCTAGAGAGAGCACAGATACGCAGTATTTT
CDR3aa: CSARESTDTQYF

v_gene: TRBV11-2
len: 14
abundance: few
j_gene: TRBJ2-7
d_gene: .
CDR3nt: TGTGCCAGCAGACCCACCAGGGGCTCCTACGAGCAGTACTTC
CDR3aa: CASRPTRGSYEQYF